This T cell receptor (beta chain) was sequenced during a study of cytomegalovirus exposure and HLA in healthy donors. At the level of the study: Of several hundred genotyped donors, about 81% grouped in the Caucasian-associated ancestry cluster. Broader study findings: What a later analysis showed was that several of the most significant clusters appeared linked to common viral pathogens. Rarity held for most TCR sequences, but there were some public TCRs that occurred in many donors. In a later analysis, at a false discovery rate of 0.05, approximately 16,000 TCR beta sequences were associated with HLA alleles.

This clone came up a few times. The antigen remains undetermined. PCR used 60 Vbeta primers and 13 Jbeta primers. Sequencing was performed with immunoSEQ multiplex PCR; in TCRdb, only in-frame clones are kept and a portion is missing. This table has around 150,000 clones, around 80% appearing once. The CDR3 runs 16 residues. Deletions cut 0 bases from V and 4 bases from J, with 15 bases between. Germline CDR1 and CDR2: MNHNY and SVGAGI (reference sequence). The V call is TRBV6-6, the J call TRBJ1-1, with D possibly matching TRBD1 (5 bases). This TCR came from a man aged 50 to 60 in good health and CMV-seronegative. The source material was PBMCs. The CDR3 coding sequence is TGTGCCAGCAGTTACTCGGGAGGGGCTCAGGGCACTGAAGCTTTCTTT. This codes for CASSYSGGAQGTEAFF.